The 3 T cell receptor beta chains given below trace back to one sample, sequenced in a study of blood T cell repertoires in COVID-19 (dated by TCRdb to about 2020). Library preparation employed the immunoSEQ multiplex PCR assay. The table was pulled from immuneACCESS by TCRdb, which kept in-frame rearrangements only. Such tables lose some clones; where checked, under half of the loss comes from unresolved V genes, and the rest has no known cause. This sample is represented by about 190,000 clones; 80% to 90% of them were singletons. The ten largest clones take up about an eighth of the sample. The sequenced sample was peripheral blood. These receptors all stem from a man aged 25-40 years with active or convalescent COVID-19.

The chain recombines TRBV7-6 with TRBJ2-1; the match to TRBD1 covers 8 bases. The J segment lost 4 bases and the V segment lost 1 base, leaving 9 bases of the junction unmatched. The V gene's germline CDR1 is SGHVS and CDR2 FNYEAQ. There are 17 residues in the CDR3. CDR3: CASSLVTPGGSYNEQFF. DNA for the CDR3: TGTGCCAGCAGCTTAGTAACCCCAGGGGGCTCTTACAATGAGCAGTTCTTC.

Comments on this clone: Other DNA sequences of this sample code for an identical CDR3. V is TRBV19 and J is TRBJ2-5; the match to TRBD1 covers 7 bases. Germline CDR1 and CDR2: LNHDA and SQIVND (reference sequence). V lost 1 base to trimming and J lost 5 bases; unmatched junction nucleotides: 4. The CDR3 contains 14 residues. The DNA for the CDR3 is TGTGCCAGTAGTATAGGACAGGGCCGGGAGACCCAGTACTTC. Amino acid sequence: CASSIGQGRETQYF.

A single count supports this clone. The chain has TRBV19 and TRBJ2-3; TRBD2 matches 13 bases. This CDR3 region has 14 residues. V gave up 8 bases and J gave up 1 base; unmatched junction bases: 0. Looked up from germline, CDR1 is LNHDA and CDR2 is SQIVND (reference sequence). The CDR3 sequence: CASGTSGGTDTQYF. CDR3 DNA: TGTGCCAGTGGGACTAGCGGGGGCACAGATACGCAGTATTTT.